This is a list of T cell receptor beta chains from one sample in a study of tumor-infiltrating lymphocytes in primary liver carcinoma. Each CDR3 protein is one row after TCRdb ran MiXCR on the multiplex PCR reads. The sample contains tens of thousands of distinct CDR3 sequences, around 70% of which appear only once. The sample taken for sequencing was liver tumor tissue from sampling region 1. The source of these receptors is a middle-aged man with primary liver carcinoma and hepatitis B virus infection. CDR3s include the opening cysteine and the closing phenylalanine or tryptophan. Fields, in order: J gene, V gene, CDR3 length, clone size, D gene, CDR3 protein, CDR3 DNA. A D gene is named only where the DNA matches it firmly. Size values are once, few and many counts, or a class for expanded clones, and some rows have none.

TRBJ2-6,TRBV11-2,18,NA,NA,CVSSLSRSQRGGTNVLTF,TGTGTCAGCAGCCTTTCCCGGTCACAAAGAGGTGGGACCAACGTCCTGACTTTC
TRBJ2-2,TRBV27,12,many,NA,CASGLNTGELFF,TGTGCCAGCGGTTTGAACACCGGGGAGCTGTTTTTT
TRBJ1-1,TRBV19,14,many,NA,CASTPRGADTEAFF,TGTGCCAGTACCCCCCGGGGGGCGGACACTGAAGCTTTCTTT
TRBJ1-2,TRBV30,12,few,NA,CAWGGRQRVYTF,TGTGCCTGGGGGGGTCGACAGCGTGTCTACACCTTC
TRBJ2-1,TRBV11-2,14,many,TRBD2,CASSLTSGSHEQFF,TGTGCCAGCAGCTTAACTAGCGGGAGCCATGAGCAGTTCTTC
TRBJ2-2,TRBV11-2,14,NA,NA,CASGLNWDTRELFF,TGTGCCAGCGGCTTAAATTGGGACACCAGGGAGCTGTTTTTT
TRBJ2-1,TRBV7-9,13,NA,NA,CASIDRSSDEQFF,TGTGCCAGCATCGACAGGTCGAGTGATGAGCAATTCTTC
TRBJ2-1,TRBV10-2,12,NA,NA,CASNKNRNERFF,TGTGCCAGCAACAAGAACCGCAATGAGCGGTTCTTC
TRBJ1-1,TRBV21-1,14,many,NA,CASSKGGRDTEAFF,TGTGCCAGCAGCAAAGGGGGGAGGGACACTGAAGCTTTCTTT
TRBJ2-1,TRBV12-3/TRBV12-4,13,NA,NA,CTSSFGQYNGQFF,TGTACCAGCAGTTTTGGACAGTACAATGGGCAGTTCTTC
TRBJ2-6,TRBV4-2,19,NA,NA,CAISQEWATAISWANVLTF,TGTGCCATCAGCCAAGAGTGGGCGACTGCCATCTCCTGGGCCAACGTCCTGACTTTC
TRBJ2-2,TRBV12-3/TRBV12-4,16,NA,TRBD2,CASSSLAGVVTGELFF,TGTGCCAGCAGTTCGTTAGCGGGAGTAGTGACCGGGGAGCTGTTTTTT
TRBJ2-7,TRBV5-4,16,NA,TRBD1,CVSTHPPGTGAQQQYF,TGTGTCAGCACCCATCCCCCCGGGACAGGGGCACAGCAGCAGTACTTC
TRBJ2-1,TRBV4-2,15,many,TRBD2,CASSQSGRGDNEQFF,TGTGCCAGCAGCCAAAGCGGGAGGGGGGACAATGAGCAGTTCTTC
TRBJ2-5,TRBV29-1,12,many,NA,CSVDEGTETQYF,TGCAGCGTTGATGAGGGGACAGAGACCCAGTACTTC
TRBJ2-2,TRBV29-1,11,NA,NA,CSRENTGELFF,TGCTCCAGGGAGAATACCGGGGAGCTGTTTTTT
TRBJ2-3,TRBV10-3,14,NA,NA,CVNSEDSVGDTQYF,TGTGTCAACAGTGAGGATAGCGTGGGGGATACGCAGTATTTT
TRBJ1-4,TRBV28,14,few,NA,CASSLRGVDEKLFF,TGTGCCAGCTCACTTAGGGGGGTGGACGAAAAACTGTTTTTT
TRBJ2-7,TRBV20-1,11,NA,NA,CSARQGNEKYF,TGCAGTGCTCGTCAGGGGAACGAGAAGTACTTC
TRBJ2-7,TRBV28,14,NA,TRBD1,CASSEGGQGYGQYF,TGTGCCAGCAGTGAGGGGGGACAGGGTTACGGGCAGTACTTC
TRBJ1-2,TRBV28,13,many,TRBD1,CASTEGAGYGYTF,TGTGCCAGCACCGAGGGGGCAGGGTATGGCTACACCTTC
TRBJ2-2,TRBV18,15,few,TRBD2,CASSPPVAGAGELFF,TGTGCCAGCTCACCACCGGTAGCGGGAGCCGGGGAGCTGTTTTTT
TRBJ1-4,TRBV2,16,NA,TRBD1,CASTRQGETANEKLFF,TGTGCCAGCACTCGACAGGGGGAAACAGCTAATGAAAAACTGTTTTTT
TRBJ1-1,TRBV11-2,18,NA,NA,CASSPEGRGAASDAEAFF,TGTGCCAGCAGCCCGGAGGGTAGGGGGGCGGCTAGCGACGCTGAAGCTTTCTTT
TRBJ2-7,TRBV5-1,13,NA,NA,CASNTGGNREQYF,TGCGCCAGCAACACGGGGGGCAACCGGGAGCAGTACTTC
TRBJ1-1,TRBV28,15,NA,NA,CASSYRGSGSTEAFF,TGTGCCAGCAGTTACCGTGGCAGTGGGAGCACTGAAGCTTTTTTT
TRBJ2-4,TRBV7-8,17,many,TRBD2,CASSLEGLGLVGNIQYF,TGTGCCAGCAGCTTAGAGGGCCTAGGACTAGTGGGAAACATTCAGTACTTC
TRBJ1-5,TRBV6-6,14,NA,NA,CASGWDGSNQPQHF,TGTGCCAGCGGTTGGGACGGTAGCAATCAGCCACAGCATTTT
TRBJ2-3,TRBV11-2,13,NA,NA,CDSSFHSTCTQYF,TGTGACAGCAGCTTCCATAGCACATGTACGCAGTATTTT
TRBJ2-7,TRBV4-2,14,once,NA,CASSQVTDDYEQYF,TGTGCCAGCAGCCAAGTAACGGACGACTACGAACAGTACTTC
TRBJ1-5,TRBV18,15,few,NA,CASSALRGNNQPQHF,TGTGCCAGCTCAGCTTTGAGGGGAAACAATCAGCCCCAGCATTTT